This T cell receptor (beta chain) is drawn from a study of blood T cells in healthy people across ages. The study, taken as a whole, reports: Percentage of naive T cells showed a strong correlation with TCR beta diversity.

Sample-barcoded 5' priming and a J-beta primer mix drove a second PCR of about 6 to 12 cycles. MiXCR was run by TCRdb on the 5' RACE reads, yielding one entry per CDR3 protein. Here the sample spans around 780,000 distinct CDR3 sequences, around 25% being singletons. In regard to this clonotype: No antigen is known for it.

V dropped 4 bases and J dropped 0 bases, with 12 bases sitting between them. The CDR3 loop spans 14 amino acids. Germline V gene data show CDR1 as SQVTM and CDR2 as ANQGSEA. This sample also belongs to another study, concerning T cells of mothers and their children. Turning to that study: Nine systemically healthy Caucasian donors: three mothers, six children.

This clonotype was sampled from a boy between 10 and 17 years old in good health. What was sequenced was blood. V and J are TRBV29-1 and TRBJ1-1; no definite D call. DNA for the CDR3: TGCAGCGTTGCGTTCCTCAACATGAACACTGAAGCTTTCTTT. This codes for CSVAFLNMNTEAFF.